The clone carrying this T cell receptor (beta chain) was seen more than once but under ten times. Germline CDR1 MGHDK, CDR2 SYGVNS. CDR3 length equals 14 residues. V was cut by 5 bases and J by 4 bases, with 14 bases left in between. The sample belongs to a study of cytomegalovirus exposure and HLA in healthy donors. Study information: In an earlier analysis, around 100 million unique TCR beta sequences were found from some 200 million T cells.

PCR amplification relied on 60 Vbeta primers (plus 13 Jbeta primers). The repertoire was sequenced with immunoSEQ multiplex PCR; TCRdb's copy has only in-frame clones and lacks some. Among more than 100,000 clones listed, around three fifths were seen once. The chain employs TRBV25-1 and TRBJ1-2; TRBD1 might be the D (5 bases). Sample: PBMCs. The sequence came from a woman between 35 and 50 years old in good health and CMV-seronegative. The DNA of the CDR3 is TGTGCCAGCAGTTCCAGGGTGAGTGGCTATGGCTACACCTTC. Its translation is CASSSRVSGYGYTF.